This T cell receptor beta chain was obtained from a study of T cell changes during pregnancy in multiple sclerosis. Produced via immunoSEQ multiplex PCR; TCRdb's table is partial and in-frame only. Found here are about 130,000 clones, 90% to 98% of them singletons; the top ten hold 0.44%. There are 13 residues in the CDR3. Per germline, CDR1 SGDLS and CDR2 YYNGEE. Trimming took 0 bases from V and 3 from J, leaving 7 bases between them. This TCR came from a female donor with multiple sclerosis, enrolled in a pregnancy study. The V gene is TRBV9, the J gene TRBJ2-7; no reliable D call. The sequencing used peripheral blood, collected after pregnancy. CDR3 DNA sequence: TGTGCCAGCAGCGTAGCCCAGAACTACGAGCAGTACTTC. Translated, it gives CASSVAQNYEQYF.